The following is a TCR beta chain sequence with its context. Its cognate antigen has yet to be identified. Base qualities are missing; no much larger clone stands one base away. The library was produced with the immunoSEQ multiplex PCR assay. The paper's processing steps were these. Richness and clonality were used to summarize the repertoires, and clones that significantly expanded or contracted between pre- and post-therapy samples were identified. The table was pulled from immuneACCESS by TCRdb, which kept in-frame rearrangements only. Such tables lose some clones; where checked, under half of the loss comes from unresolved V genes, and the rest has no known cause. Clone size and V and J calls were adopted from that table, with D and trimming inferred from the DNA. This sample comprises 26,000 or so clones, roughly 80% of them detected only once. The top ten constitute 5% to 7% of the sample. The time point label for this specimen denotes: pretherapy, before neoadjuvant immune checkpoint inhibitors. Samples came from the phase 2 randomized NEOSTAR trial, which tested neoadjuvant nivolumab or nivolumab plus ipilimumab followed by surgery in operable NSCLC.

This entry comes from a study of neoadjuvant nivolumab and ipilimumab in lung cancer (dated by TCRdb to about 2020). Describing the broader study: In the NEOSTAR trial, nivolumab was administered intravenously at 3 mg/kg on days 1, 15 and 29, and the combination arm also received ipilimumab 1 mg/kg on day 1 only. The major pathologic response (MPR) rate in the intention-to-treat population in each study arm was designated as the primary trial endpoint. A total of around 46 patients with operable NSCLC were treated in the trial, with 23 randomized to nivolumab monotherapy and roughly 20 randomized to nivolumab plus ipilimumab. TCR repertoires in pretherapy (baseline) peripheral blood were compared with TCR repertoires in tumors resected at surgery after neoadjuvant immune checkpoint blockade. Matched pretherapy and resected tumor pairs were analyzed from seven patients, of whom four had been treated with nivolumab and three with nivolumab plus ipilimumab.

The research as a whole found: No significant correlation was found between TCR clonality and pathologic tumor regression, and only one major-pathologic-response sample was available for the clonality analysis. From pretherapy to surgery, tumor T-cell richness and clonality went up in three of three dual-therapy tumors, versus only two of four nivolumab-treated tumors. A small number of samples underwent TCR sequencing. TCR richness and clonality were greater in resected tumors than in tumor-adjacent uninvolved lung, and increases were seen in more dual-therapy-treated tumors. A positive correlation was observed between pretherapy blood TCR richness and richness in tumors resected after neoadjuvant therapy (Spearman R = 0.82).

As encoded in the germline V gene, CDR1 is SNHLY while CDR2 is FYNNEI. Unmatched junction bases come to 3, with V trimmed by 6 bases and J by 4 bases. The CDR3 spans 13 residues, from the cysteine through the phenylalanine. The kept DNA is CDR3 alone, 39 bases in frame from the first base. Material: peripheral blood, obtained before neoadjuvant nivolumab, alone or with ipilimumab. Rearrangement joined TRBV2 to TRBJ2-5; TRBD1 lines up with 9 middle nucleotides. This sequence originates from an adult with non-small cell lung cancer. The CDR3 loop reads CASRGQGIETQYF. Here is the DNA: TGTGCCAGCAGGGGACAGGGAATAGAGACCCAGTACTTC. The reference TRBV2 and TRBJ2-5 proteins fill in what lies around the CDR3, so the full variable domain reads EPEVTQTPSHQVTQMGQEVILRCVPISNHLYFYWYRQILGQKVEFLVSFYNNEISEKSEIFDDQFSVERPDGSNFTLKIRSTKLEDSAMYFCASRGQGIETQYFGPGTRLLVL.